Following are 18 T cell receptor beta chains from one sample sequenced in a study of monozygotic twins with inflammatory bowel disease. TCRdb re-called the 5' RACE reads; one entry per CDR3 protein, DNA not given. Across approximately 400,000 distinct CDR3 sequences, the top ten clones capture roughly 2.6% of the sample. Sequencing used blood. Every receptor here comes from a human donor with ulcerative colitis or Crohn's disease, or a healthy co-twin of an affected twin (not recorded which).

The CDR3 loop reads CASTSGPSYEQYF. The rearrangement joins TRBV7-2 to TRBJ2-7; TCRdb proposes TRBD1, but this gene call is untestable without DNA. CDR1 SGHTA and CDR2 FQGNSA come from the germline V gene. The CDR3 runs to 13 residues.

The chain recombines TRBV20-1 with TRBJ1-1; with no DNA, the TCRdb D assignment of TRBD1 cannot be verified. The germline gives CDR1 DFQATT, CDR2 SNEGSKA (reference sequence). The CDR3 is 15 residues long. The CDR3 spells CSARDYAQVETEAFF.

This chain connects TRBV12-3 or TRBV12-4 to TRBJ2-3; the TCRdb D gene call, TRBD1, has no DNA to confirm it. The CDR3 contains 15 residues. CDR3 residues: CASFLGGQGTDTQYF.

This chain uses TRBV7-2 with TRBJ2-1; TCRdb indicates TRBD1, and absent DNA this call remains unverified. Germline V gene lookup returns CDR1 SGHTA and CDR2 FQGNSA. This CDR3 comprises 14 residues. The CDR3 reads CASSSQGAKGEQFF. Full variable domain (remainder filled in from reference TRBV7-2 and TRBJ2-1): GAGVSQSPSNKVTEKGKDVELRCDPISGHTALYWYRQSLGQGLEFLIYFQGNSAPDKSGLPSDRFSAERTGGSVSTLTIQRTQQEDSAVYLCASSSQGAKGEQFFGPGTRLTVL.

This sequence joins TRBV27 and TRBJ1-1; TCRdb's D call, TRBD1, is unchecked because there is no DNA. CDR1 MNHEY and CDR2 SMNVEV come from the germline V gene (reference sequence). The CDR3 extends over 12 amino acids. CDR3 sequence reads: CASSTQTGMAFF.

J is TRBJ1-2 and V is TRBV29-1; TCRdb's D call, TRBD1, is unchecked because there is no DNA. This CDR3 region has 11 residues. Germline CDR1 SQVTM, CDR2 ANQGSEA. This chain's CDR3 is CSVTDTDGYTF.

The chain combines TRBV28 with TRBJ1-2; TCRdb calls TRBD1, which cannot be checked without DNA. The V gene's germline CDR1 is MDHEN and CDR2 SYDVKM. The CDR3 runs to 15 residues. CDR3: CASSSSTGENYGYTF.

The gene calls are TRBV28 and TRBJ2-1. The CDR3 sequence is 15 residues long. CDR1 and CDR2 (germline): MDHEN, SYDVKM. CDR3 protein: CASSRSGKRGNEQFF.

V is TRBV5-5 and J is TRBJ2-2; TCRdb selects TRBD1, and the lack of DNA leaves this call unchecked. The CDR3 extends over 17 amino acids. In germline, CDR1 is SGHKS, CDR2 YYEKEE (reference sequence). CDR3 residues: CASSLVPQGSNTGELFF.

V is TRBV12-3 or TRBV12-4 and J is TRBJ2-1; as DNA is missing, the TRBD2 call by TCRdb cannot be tested. CDR3 length: 15 amino acids. CDR3 sequence: CASVRRVYSYNEQFF.

The V call is TRBV20-1, the J call TRBJ2-3; TCRdb proposes TRBD1, but this gene call is untestable without DNA. The CDR3 runs 14 residues. Germline assignment: CDR1 DFQATT and CDR2 SNEGSKA (reference sequence). The chain's CDR3 is CSVRRGTITDTQYF.

The chain is built from TRBV6-2 or TRBV6-3 and TRBJ1-2; without DNA, the TCRdb call of TRBD1 cannot be checked. The CDR3 has 15 residues. Germline V gives CDR1 MNHEY, CDR2 SVGEGT. The CDR3 protein is CASRETGTVYYGYTF.

The V and J genes are TRBV12-5 and TRBJ2-1; TCRdb indicates TRBD1, and absent DNA this call remains unverified. CDR1 and CDR2 (germline): LGHNT, FRNRAP. The CDR3 length is 14 residues. The CDR3 here is CASGRGVSYNEQFF.

The genes are TRBV20-1 and TRBJ1-1; no DNA is available, so the TRBD1 call from TCRdb remains unchecked. Germline V CDR1 and CDR2: DFQATT, SNEGSKA (reference sequence). CDR3 length: 15 residues. Here the CDR3 reads CSARTPGQGVTEAFF.

This sequence joins TRBV25-1 and TRBJ2-2; TCRdb picks TRBD2, but there is no DNA to check that call. CDR1 and CDR2 (germline): MGHDK, SYGVNS. The CDR3 runs to 16 residues. The CDR3 sequence is CASSDISGGNTGELFF.

The gene calls are TRBV4-3 and TRBJ2-2; TCRdb's D gene call, TRBD2, goes unchecked for lack of DNA. Germline assignment: CDR1 LGHNA and CDR2 YSLEER. This CDR3 region has 14 residues. CDR3 amino acids: CASRGSGYTGELFF.

The V and J genes are TRBV10-3 and TRBJ2-3; TCRdb's assignment of TRBD1 cannot be checked, as there is no DNA. The germline CDR1 and CDR2 sequences are ENHRY and SYGVKD. The length of the CDR3 is 19 residues. CDR3 sequence: CAISGPGDGRGLIGDTQYF.

The chain combines TRBV6-5 with TRBJ1-2; TCRdb picks TRBD1, but there is no DNA to check that call. CDR1 MNHEY and CDR2 SVGAGI come from the germline V gene. The CDR3 loop spans 13 amino acids. The chain's CDR3 is CASSLRERYGYTF.